This T cell receptor (beta chain) was profiled in a study of vaccination and CD4 T cells after COVID-19. Study-wide context: Stimulation of the cells used overlapping spike peptide pools from SARS-CoV-2 and from the common cold coronaviruses HCoV-NL63, HCoV-OC43 and HCoV-229E.

The CDR3 runs 16 residues. The V gene's germline CDR1 is SEHNR and CDR2 FQNEAQ (reference sequence). The V gene lost 5 bases and the J gene lost 6 bases, with 22 bases spanning the gap. Stated treatment: roughly 10-day PBMC culture with coronavirus spike peptide pools or control peptides (ViraFEST assay). With respect to this clonotype: Its antigen is as yet unknown.

The Oncomine TCR Beta short-read assay was applied to DNA of cultured CD4+ T cells. MiXCR, run by TCRdb on the PCR reads, gives a single entry per CDR3 protein. This table has around 8,600 distinct CDR3 sequences, roughly two thirds appearing once. The clonotype was recovered from a human donor who had recovered from COVID-19. Sample: CD4+ T cells from blood, cultured in vitro. The V and J genes are TRBV7-9 and TRBJ1-2; D may be TRBD1 (6 bases). CDR3 nucleotides: TGTGCCAGCAGCCGAGTGGCGGGGGCGCAGGGAGATGGCTACACCTTC. Protein: CASSRVAGAQGDGYTF.